The 10 T cell receptor beta chains reported below all come from one sample, sequenced in a study of T cells in women clearing cervical HPV infection. Assay used: immunoSEQ multiplex PCR; TCRdb lists only in-frame clones, some missing. The listing contains around 48,000 clones. The specimen was blood buffy coat. The receptors come from a woman between 18 and 70 years old with a cervical HPV16 infection that either progressed to CIN3+ or cleared (not recorded which).

Notes on this clone: The read halts 3 residues ahead of the CDR3 end, with the missing end drawn from the germline J gene. V usage is TRBV18 and J usage is TRBJ2-3, with 10 bases that match TRBD2. The CDR3 is 15 amino acids. With 6 bases clipped from V and 4 bases from J, the junction kept 7 bases outside the gene matches. CDR1 and CDR2 (germline): KGHSH, LQKENI. The CDR3 sequence is CASSPASGRSDTQYF. The DNA read from the CDR3 is TGTGCCAGCTCCCCGGCTAGCGGGAGATCAGATACG.

In the case of this clone: One junction end disagrees with the germline gene, perhaps due to a read error. Read coverage stops 3 residues before the CDR3 terminus; the germline J gene supplies the remainder. The chain uses TRBV4-2 and TRBJ1-1; the D is unclear. This CDR3 has 14 residues. Germline CDR1 and CDR2: LGHNA and YNFKEQ. The CDR3 loop is CASSQSTLNTEAFF. The covered CDR3 bases are TGCGCCAGCAGCCAATCGACATTGAACACTGAA.

CDR3 bases read: TGCAGTGCGGACACCCTCTTGCGGGGATCCTACGAG. Translation: CSADTLLRGSYE. Given in full, the CDR3 is CSADTLLRGSYEQYF. The chain employs TRBV20-1 and TRBJ2-7; the D gene is possibly TRBD2 (6 bases). The read gets to within 3 residues of the CDR3 end, and the germline J gene fills in the rest. The CDR3 extends over 15 amino acids. The V end was cut by 6 bases, the J end by 1 base, with 19 bases between. CDR1 is DFQATT and CDR2 is SNEGSKA in the germline V gene (reference sequence).

In regard to this clone: The CDR3 goes on 3 residues after the read ends, and that part is filled in from the germline J gene. This chain links TRBV5-1 with TRBJ1-2; D call uncertain. The CDR3 runs to 13 residues. CDR1 is SGHRS, CDR2 YFSETQ, per germline. V lost 1 base and J lost 3, with 7 bases in between. CDR3 sequence reads: CASSLNQDYGYTF. Partial CDR3 DNA: TGCGCCAGCAGCTTGAATCAGGACTATGGC. Complete variable domain (other parts from reference TRBV5-1 and TRBJ1-2): KAGVTQTPRYLIKTRGQQVTLSCSPISGHRSVSWYQQTPGQGLQFLFEYFSETQRNKGNFPGRFSGRQFSNSRSEMNVSTLELGDSALYLCASSLNQDYGYTFGSGTRLTVV.

In regard to this clone: The CDR3 is cut off 3 residues early in the read; its end comes from the germline J gene. The chain has TRBV30 and TRBJ2-3; the D is unclear. The length of the CDR3 is 13 residues. Germline V lookup: CDR1 GTSNPN, CDR2 SVGIG (reference sequence). The V gene lost 4 bases and the J gene lost 2 bases, with 10 bases spanning the gap. The sequenced part of the CDR3 DNA is TGTGCCTGGACCCAAGACTTCACAGATACG. Its protein is CAWTQDFTDT. The CDR3 as a whole reads CAWTQDFTDTQYF.

A word on this clone: The CDR3 goes on 3 residues after the read ends, and that part is filled in from the germline J gene. The chain links TRBV10-3 to TRBJ2-3, with D perhaps matching TRBD1 (5 bases). Germline V gene sequence: CDR1 ENHRY, CDR2 SYGVKD. The CDR3 is 15 amino acids. V was cut by 4 bases and J by 3 bases, with 14 bases left in between. CDR3 DNA (partial): TGTGCCATCAGTGTTCAAGGGGAAAGGACAGATACG. Encoded protein: CAISVQGERTDT. The whole CDR3 protein is CAISVQGERTDTQYF.

A remark on this clone: Sequencing ends 3 residues short of the CDR3 end; the germline J gene provides the rest. This chain links TRBV18 with TRBJ1-2, with 7 bases lining up with TRBD1. The V and J ends lost 3 bases and 0 bases, in that order; junction bases with no gene match: 4. CDR3 length: 15 residues. CDR1 and CDR2 (germline): KGHSH, LQKENI. This chain's CDR3 is CASSPRQGTNYGYTF. The CDR3 bases that were read are TGTGCCAGCTCACCTAGACAGGGAACTAACTATGGC.

For this clone: With the read ending 3 residues before the CDR3 end, the germline J gene is used to fill in that end. The J gene is TRBJ1-2, the V gene TRBV28; D unclear. Germline CDR1 is MDHEN and CDR2 is SYDVKM. The V end was cut by 5 bases, the J end by 6 bases, with 22 bases between. The CDR3 runs to 16 residues. The sequenced part of the CDR3 DNA is TGTGCCAGCAGTCATTTACGAGGGTTTGGAACAGATGGC. This codes for CASSHLRGFGTDG. The whole CDR3 sequence is CASSHLRGFGTDGYTF.

With regard to this clone: The read comes to an end 3 residues before the CDR3 does, leaving the germline J gene to fill in the end. The chain links TRBV2 to TRBJ1-2, with TRBD1 identical over 9 bases. Germline V CDR1 and CDR2: SNHLY, FYNNEI. V dropped 4 bases and J dropped 4; count of bases not matched to a gene: 7. The CDR3 contains 15 residues. The covered CDR3 bases are TGTGCCAGCAGTGGGCCGGGACAGGGAACCTATGGC. This sequence encodes CASSGPGQGTYG. The complete CDR3 protein is CASSGPGQGTYGYTF.

Concerning this clone itself: The read comes to an end 3 residues before the CDR3 does, leaving the germline J gene to fill in the end. The rearrangement uses TRBV19 and TRBJ1-3, with 10 bases that match TRBD1. V dropped 6 bases and J dropped 2; count of bases not matched to a gene: 4. CDR3 length equals 15 residues. The germline V gene encodes CDR1 LNHDA and CDR2 SQIVND (reference sequence). CDR3 protein: CASRTGTGAGNTIYF. CDR3 DNA, as far as it was read: TGTGCCAGTAGAACCGGGACAGGGGCTGGAAACACC.